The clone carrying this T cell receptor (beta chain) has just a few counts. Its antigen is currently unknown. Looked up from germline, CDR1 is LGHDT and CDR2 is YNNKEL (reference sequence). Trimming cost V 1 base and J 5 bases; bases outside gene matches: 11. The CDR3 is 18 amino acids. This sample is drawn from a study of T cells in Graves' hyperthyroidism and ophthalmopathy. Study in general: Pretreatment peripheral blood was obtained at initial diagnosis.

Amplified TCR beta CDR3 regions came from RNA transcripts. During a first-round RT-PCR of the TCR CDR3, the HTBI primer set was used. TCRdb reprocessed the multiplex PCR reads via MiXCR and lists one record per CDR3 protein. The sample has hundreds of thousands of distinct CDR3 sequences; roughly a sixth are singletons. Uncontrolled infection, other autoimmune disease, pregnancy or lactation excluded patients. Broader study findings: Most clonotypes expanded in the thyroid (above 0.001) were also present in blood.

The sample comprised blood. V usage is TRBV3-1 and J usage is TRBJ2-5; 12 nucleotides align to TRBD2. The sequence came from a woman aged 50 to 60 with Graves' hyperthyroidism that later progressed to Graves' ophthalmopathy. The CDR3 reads CASSQGYLAGGPGETQYF. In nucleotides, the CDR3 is TGTGCCAGCAGCCAAGGGTACCTAGCGGGGGGGCCGGGGGAGACCCAGTACTTC.